This T cell receptor beta chain was captured in a study of blood T cells in healthy people across ages. Together with a sample-barcoded 5' primer, a J-beta primer mix was included in a second PCR lasting about 7 to 11 cycles. Via MiXCR, TCRdb re-called the 5' RACE reads, giving one row per CDR3 protein. The sample contains around 1,600,000 distinct CDR3 sequences, roughly 43% of which appear only once. The sample was blood. This clonotype originated in a woman aged 18-35 years in good health.

CDR3 DNA: TGCAGCGTTGAAAGGGGCCTCACAGATACGCAGTATTTT. Translated: CSVERGLTDTQYF. J is TRBJ2-3 and V is TRBV29-1; TRBD1 is a possible D gene (5 bases). V lost 2 bases to trimming and J lost 2 bases, with 8 bases between them. The germline gives CDR1 SQVTM, CDR2 ANQGSEA. The CDR3 sequence is 13 residues long.